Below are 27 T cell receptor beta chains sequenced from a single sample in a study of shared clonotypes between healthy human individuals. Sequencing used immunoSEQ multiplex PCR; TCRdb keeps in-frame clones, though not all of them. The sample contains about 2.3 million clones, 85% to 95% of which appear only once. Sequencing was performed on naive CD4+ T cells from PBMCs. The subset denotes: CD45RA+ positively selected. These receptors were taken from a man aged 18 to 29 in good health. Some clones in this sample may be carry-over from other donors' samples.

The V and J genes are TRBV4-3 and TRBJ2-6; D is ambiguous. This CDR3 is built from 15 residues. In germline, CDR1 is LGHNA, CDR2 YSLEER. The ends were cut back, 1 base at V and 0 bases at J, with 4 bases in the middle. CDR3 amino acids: CASSQAVSGANVLTF. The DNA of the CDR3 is TGCGCCAGCAGCCAAGCTGTCTCTGGGGCCAACGTCCTGACTTTC.

CDR3 amino acids: CASSLYGIGNTIYF. The CDR3 nucleotides are TGTGCCAGCAGCTTGTACGGTATCGGAAACACCATATATTTT. The chain employs TRBV5-4 and TRBJ1-3, with D unresolved. Germline V lookup: CDR1 SGHNT, CDR2 YYREEE (reference sequence). The CDR3 runs to 14 residues. Trimming pared 1 base from V and 4 bases from J, leaving 9 bases between.

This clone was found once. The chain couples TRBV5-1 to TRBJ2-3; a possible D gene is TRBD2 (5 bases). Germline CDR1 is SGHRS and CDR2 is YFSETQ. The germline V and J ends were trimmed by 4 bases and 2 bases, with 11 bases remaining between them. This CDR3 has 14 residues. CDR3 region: CASSPREFTDTQYF. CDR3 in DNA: TGCGCCAGCAGCCCCCGGGAATTCACAGATACGCAGTATTTT.

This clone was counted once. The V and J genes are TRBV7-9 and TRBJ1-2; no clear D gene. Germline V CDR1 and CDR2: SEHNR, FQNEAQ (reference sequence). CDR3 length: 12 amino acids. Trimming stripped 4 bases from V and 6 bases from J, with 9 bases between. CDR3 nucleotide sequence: TGTGCCAGCAGCTCCCCCGGCAATGGCTACACCTTC. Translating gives CASSSPGNGYTF.

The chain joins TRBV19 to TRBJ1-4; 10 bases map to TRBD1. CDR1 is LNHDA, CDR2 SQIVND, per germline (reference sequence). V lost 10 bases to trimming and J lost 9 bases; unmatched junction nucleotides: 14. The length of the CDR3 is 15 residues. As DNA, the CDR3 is TGTGCCACACAAAGATCCGGGACAGGGGTCCAAAAACTGTTTTTT. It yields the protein CATQRSGTGVQKLFF.

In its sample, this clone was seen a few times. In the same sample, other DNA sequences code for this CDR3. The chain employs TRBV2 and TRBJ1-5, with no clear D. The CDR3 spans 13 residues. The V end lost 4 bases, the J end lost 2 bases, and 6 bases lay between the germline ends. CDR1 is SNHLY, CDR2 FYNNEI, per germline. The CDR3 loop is CASSASRNQPQHF. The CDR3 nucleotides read TGTGCCAGCAGTGCCTCTCGCAATCAGCCCCAGCATTTT.

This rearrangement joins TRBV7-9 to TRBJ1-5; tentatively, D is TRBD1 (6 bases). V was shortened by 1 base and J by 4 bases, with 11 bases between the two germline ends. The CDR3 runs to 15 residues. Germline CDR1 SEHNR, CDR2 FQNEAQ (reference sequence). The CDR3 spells CASSLDRQANQPQHF. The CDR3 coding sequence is TGTGCCAGCAGCTTAGATCGACAGGCAAATCAGCCCCAGCATTTT.

CDR3 loop: CASSPLGGRAGGELFF. DNA of the CDR3: TGCGCCAGCAGCCCCCTCGGCGGGAGGGCCGGCGGGGAGCTGTTTTTT. This chain joins TRBV5-1 and TRBJ2-2; 9 bases agree with TRBD2. The length of the CDR3 is 16 residues. Germline V gene data show CDR1 as SGHRS and CDR2 as YFSETQ. The V and J ends lost 4 bases and 7 bases, in that order; junction bases with no gene match: 11.

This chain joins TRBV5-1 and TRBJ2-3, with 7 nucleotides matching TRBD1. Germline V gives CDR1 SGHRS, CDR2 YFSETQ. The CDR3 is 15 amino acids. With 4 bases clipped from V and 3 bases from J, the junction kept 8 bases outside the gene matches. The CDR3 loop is CASSQGDRVTDTQYF. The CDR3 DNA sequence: TGCGCCAGCAGCCAGGGGGACAGAGTGACAGATACGCAGTATTTT.

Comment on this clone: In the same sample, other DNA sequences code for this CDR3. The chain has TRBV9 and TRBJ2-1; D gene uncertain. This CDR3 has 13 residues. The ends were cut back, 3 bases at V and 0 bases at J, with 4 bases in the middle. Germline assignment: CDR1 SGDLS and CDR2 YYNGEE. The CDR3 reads CASSGSSYNEQFF. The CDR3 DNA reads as TGTGCCAGCAGCGGGAGCTCCTACAATGAGCAGTTCTTC.

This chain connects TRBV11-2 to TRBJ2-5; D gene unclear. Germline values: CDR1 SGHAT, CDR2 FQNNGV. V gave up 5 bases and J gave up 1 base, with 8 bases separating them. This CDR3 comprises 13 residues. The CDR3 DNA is TGTGCCAGCAGCAGCAGACCCCAAGAGACCCAGTACTTC. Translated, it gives CASSSRPQETQYF.

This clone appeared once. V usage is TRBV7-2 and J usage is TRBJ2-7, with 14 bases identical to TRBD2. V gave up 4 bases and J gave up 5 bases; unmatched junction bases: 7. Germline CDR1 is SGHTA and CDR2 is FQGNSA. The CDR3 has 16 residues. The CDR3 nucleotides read TGTGCCAGCAGCTACGCTGGGACTAGCGGGAGCAACGAGCAGTACTTC. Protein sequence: CASSYAGTSGSNEQYF.

This chain's CDR3 is CASSERRSFLETQYF. For the CDR3, the DNA is TGTGCCAGCAGTGAAAGGCGGAGCTTCCTAGAGACCCAGTACTTC. The genes are TRBV2 and TRBJ2-5, with no clear D. CDR1 and CDR2 (germline): SNHLY, FYNNEI. This CDR3 contains 15 residues. V lost 2 bases to trimming and J lost 4 bases, with 14 bases between them.

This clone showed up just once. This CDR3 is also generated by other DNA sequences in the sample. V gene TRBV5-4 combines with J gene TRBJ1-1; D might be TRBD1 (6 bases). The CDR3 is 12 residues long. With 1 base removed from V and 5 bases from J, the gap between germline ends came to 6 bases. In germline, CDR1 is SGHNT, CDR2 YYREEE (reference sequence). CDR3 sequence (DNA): TGTGCCAGCAGCTTGCAGGGGACTGAAGCTTTCTTT. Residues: CASSLQGTEAFF.

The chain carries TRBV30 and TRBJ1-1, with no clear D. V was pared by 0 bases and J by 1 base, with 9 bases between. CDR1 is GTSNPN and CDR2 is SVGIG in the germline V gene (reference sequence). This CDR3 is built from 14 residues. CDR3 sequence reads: CAWSVLARNTEAFF. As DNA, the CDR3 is TGTGCCTGGAGTGTACTCGCCAGGAACACTGAAGCTTTCTTT.

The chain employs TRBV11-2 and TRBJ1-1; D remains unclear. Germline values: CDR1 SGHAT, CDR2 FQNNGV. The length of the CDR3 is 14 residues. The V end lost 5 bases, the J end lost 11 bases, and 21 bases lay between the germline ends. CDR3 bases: TGTGCCAGCAGCCCCACTGGGCCGGGAATGGGGGCTTTCTTT. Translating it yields CASSPTGPGMGAFF.

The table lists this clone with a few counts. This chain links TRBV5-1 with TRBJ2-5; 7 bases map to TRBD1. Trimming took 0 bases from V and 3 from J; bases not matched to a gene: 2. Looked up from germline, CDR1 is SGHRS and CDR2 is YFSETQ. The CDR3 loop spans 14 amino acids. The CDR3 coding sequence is TGCGCCAGCAGCTTGGCGGGACAGAAAGAGACCCAGTACTTC. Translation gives CASSLAGQKETQYF.

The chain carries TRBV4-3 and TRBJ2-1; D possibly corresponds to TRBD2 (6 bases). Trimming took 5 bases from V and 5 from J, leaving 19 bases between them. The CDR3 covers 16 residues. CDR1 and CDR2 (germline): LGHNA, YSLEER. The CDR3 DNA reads TGCGCCAGCAGCTCCCTACCGGGACTTTCAAACAATGAGCAGTTCTTC. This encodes CASSSLPGLSNNEQFF.

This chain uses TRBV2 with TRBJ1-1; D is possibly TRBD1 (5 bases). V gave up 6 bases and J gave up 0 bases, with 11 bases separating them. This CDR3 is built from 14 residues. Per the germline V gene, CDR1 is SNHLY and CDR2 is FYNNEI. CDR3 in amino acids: CASRGEVVNTEAFF. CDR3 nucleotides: TGTGCCAGCAGAGGGGAGGTAGTGAACACTGAAGCTTTCTTT.

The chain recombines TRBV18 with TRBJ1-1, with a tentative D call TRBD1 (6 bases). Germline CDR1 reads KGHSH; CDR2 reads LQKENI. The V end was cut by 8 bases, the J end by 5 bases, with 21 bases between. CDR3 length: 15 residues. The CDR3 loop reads CASATTVARGTEAFF. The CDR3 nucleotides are TGTGCCAGCGCGACTACGGTTGCTAGGGGGACTGAAGCTTTCTTT.

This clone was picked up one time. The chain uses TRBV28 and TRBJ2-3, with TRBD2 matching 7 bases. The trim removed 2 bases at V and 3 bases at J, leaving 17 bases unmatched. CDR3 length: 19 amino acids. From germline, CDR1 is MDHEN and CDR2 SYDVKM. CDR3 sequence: CASSLEPWWASGRTDTQYF. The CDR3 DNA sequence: TGTGCCAGCAGTTTAGAGCCATGGTGGGCTAGCGGCCGTACAGATACGCAGTATTTT.

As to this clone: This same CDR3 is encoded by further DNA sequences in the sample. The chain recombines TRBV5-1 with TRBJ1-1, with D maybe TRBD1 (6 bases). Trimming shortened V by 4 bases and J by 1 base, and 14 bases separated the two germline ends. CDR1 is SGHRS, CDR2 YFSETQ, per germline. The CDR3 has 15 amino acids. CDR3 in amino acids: CASSLSPGQNTEAFF. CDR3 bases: TGCGCCAGCAGCCTATCTCCGGGACAGAACACTGAAGCTTTCTTT.

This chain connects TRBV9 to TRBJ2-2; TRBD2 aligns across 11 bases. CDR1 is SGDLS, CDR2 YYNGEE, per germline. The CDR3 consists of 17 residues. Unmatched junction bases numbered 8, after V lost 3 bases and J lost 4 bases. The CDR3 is CASSAISGRVGTGELFF. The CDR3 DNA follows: TGTGCCAGCAGCGCTATTAGCGGGAGGGTTGGCACCGGGGAGCTGTTTTTT.

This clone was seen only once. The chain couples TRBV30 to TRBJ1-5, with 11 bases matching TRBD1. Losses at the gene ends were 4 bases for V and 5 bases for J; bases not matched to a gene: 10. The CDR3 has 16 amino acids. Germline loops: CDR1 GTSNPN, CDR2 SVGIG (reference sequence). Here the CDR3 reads CAWTPPDRGLYQPQHF. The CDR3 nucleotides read TGTGCCTGGACCCCCCCGGACAGGGGGCTTTATCAGCCCCAGCATTTT. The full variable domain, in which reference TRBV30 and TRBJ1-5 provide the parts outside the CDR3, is SQTIHQWPATLVQPVGSPLSLECTVEGTSNPNLYWYRQAAGRGLQLLFYSVGIGQISSEVPQNLSASRPQDRQFILSSKKLLLSDSGFYLCAWTPPDRGLYQPQHFGDGTRLSIL.

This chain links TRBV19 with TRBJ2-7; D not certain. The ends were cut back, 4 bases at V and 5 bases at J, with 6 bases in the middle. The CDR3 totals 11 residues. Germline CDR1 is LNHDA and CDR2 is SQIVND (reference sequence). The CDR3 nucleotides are TGTGCCAGTAGTAGCAGTAACGAGCAGTACTTC. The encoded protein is CASSSSNEQYF.

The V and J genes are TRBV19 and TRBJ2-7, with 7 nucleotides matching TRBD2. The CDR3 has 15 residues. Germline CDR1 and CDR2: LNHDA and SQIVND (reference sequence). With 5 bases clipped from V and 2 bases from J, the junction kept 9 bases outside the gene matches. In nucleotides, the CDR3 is TGTGCCAGTAGTCCGTTCGACGGGGGGACCTACGAGCAGTACTTC. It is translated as CASSPFDGGTYEQYF.

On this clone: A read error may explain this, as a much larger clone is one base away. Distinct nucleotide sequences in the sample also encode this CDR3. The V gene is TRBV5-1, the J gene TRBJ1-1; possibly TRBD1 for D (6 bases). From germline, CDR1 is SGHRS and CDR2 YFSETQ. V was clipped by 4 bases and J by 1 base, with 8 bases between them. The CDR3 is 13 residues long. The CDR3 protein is CASSLTGNTEAFF. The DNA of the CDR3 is TGCGCCAGCAGCCTGACAGGGAACACTGAAGCTTTCTTT.